The source of this TCR beta chain is a study of beta chain features in type 1 diabetes. Germline V gene sequence: CDR1 SEHNR, CDR2 FQNEAQ (reference sequence). The CDR3 consists of 13 residues. V lost 0 bases to trimming and J lost 1 base, with 0 bases between them. Points from the study as a whole: Among type 1 diabetes patients, VDJ junctions had fewer insertions and more deletions.

On this clone itself: Antigen: not known. The same CDR3 arises from other DNA sequences in this sample as well.

Of the isolated RNA, all was reverse transcribed, and so the sequenced material was expressed TCRB transcripts. About 3.57 million reads, on average, came from each naive, central memory and regulatory T cell sample. Method: immunoSEQ multiplex PCR; TCRdb's copy keeps in-frame clones and lacks some. This table has 810,000 or so clones, roughly a sixth appearing once. Specimen: naive CD4+ T cells from blood. The chain links TRBV7-9 to TRBJ1-4; D unclear. The receptor comes from a woman aged 18-29 years in good health. The CDR3 is CASSLATNEKLFF. The CDR3 region has the DNA TGTGCCAGCAGCTTAGCAACTAATGAAAAACTGTTTTTT.